Described below is a single T cell receptor (beta chain) sequence and its context. The sample originates from a study of blood T cells in healthy people across ages. A J-beta primer mix and a sample-barcoded 5' primer were used in a second PCR of roughly 6 to 12 cycles. Sequencing recovered at least 3 million CDR3-containing paired-end reads from each sample. TCRdb reprocessed the 5' RACE reads via MiXCR and lists one record per CDR3 protein. The profile shows roughly 2 million distinct CDR3 sequences, 49% of them singletons. The CDR3 covers 19 residues. J gave up 1 base and V 1 base, and 13 bases lay outside the gene matches. Germline-derived CDR1 and CDR2 are LGHDT and YNNKEL (reference sequence).

The chain uses TRBV3-1 and TRBJ2-5, with 9 bases matching TRBD2. Sample: blood. The TCR originated in a woman between 40 and 50 years old in good health. CDR3 nucleotide sequence: TGTGCCAGCAGCCAAGGCTTTAGCGGGGGCCGCCTTACCCAAGAGACCCAGTACTTC. As protein: CASSQGFSGGRLTQETQYF.